This T cell receptor (beta chain) was identified in a study of technical replicates of blood from several donors. Profiling relied on immunoSEQ multiplex PCR, and the TCRdb table lists in-frame clones only, not all of them. The sample has approximately 81,000 clones, 90% to 97% seen once; the top ten hold roughly 0.4%. The CDR3 totals 12 residues. Trimming removed 4 bases from V and 11 bases from J, with 12 bases in between. In germline, CDR1 is SNHLY, CDR2 FYNNEI. V and J are TRBV2 and TRBJ1-5, with D maybe TRBD1 (5 bases). This TCR derives from a human donor in good health. Sequenced input: T cells isolated from PBMCs. CDR3 in amino acids: CASSGDSFSQHF. The CDR3, as DNA: TGTGCCAGCAGTGGAGACAGTTTTTCCCAGCATTTT.